The sequence of this T cell receptor beta chain was determined in a study of cytotoxic CD8 clonotypes in ibrutinib-treated CLL. Broader study findings: Sampling time points were not equivalent between sustained-remission and progressing patients.

Germline V gene data show CDR1 as MNHNS and CDR2 as SASEGT. The length of the CDR3 is 13 residues. Between the trimmed V and J ends, which lost 11 bases and 2 bases, there was a span of 13 bases. Note on this clone: Its antigen remains unknown.

Measured with immunoSEQ multiplex PCR; TCRdb has only the in-frame clones, and not every one. This repertoire shows fewer than 300,000 clones, approximately 76% found once; its top ten account for approximately 5.1%. The chain couples TRBV6-1 to TRBJ1-5, with D unresolved. The receptor's source is a human donor with chronic lymphocytic leukemia. The sample here was PBMCs, taken at disease progression, from a patient treated with ibrutinib. The CDR3 nucleotides are TGTGCCTCAGGCCGGGTTGGCAATCAGCCCCAGCATTTT. Protein product: CASGRVGNQPQHF.